The 6 T cell receptor beta chains presented below share a single source sample, sequenced in a study of response to subunit inactivated influenza vaccine. TCRdb reprocessed the RT-PCR reads via MiXCR and lists one record per CDR3 protein. The data contain about 520,000 distinct CDR3 sequences, about 25% of them singletons. Specimen: CD4+ T cells sorted from PBMCs, collected roughly 5 days after vaccination. The origin of the receptors is a man in his forties or fifties who received an inactivated influenza vaccine.

The genes are TRBV20-1 and TRBJ2-7; 9 nucleotides match TRBD1. The CDR3 contains 14 residues. Germline values: CDR1 DFQATT, CDR2 SNEGSKA (reference sequence). V was pared by 5 bases and J by 5 bases, with 10 bases of the junction left unmatched. This chain's CDR3 is CSAATPGQGNEQYF. Written as DNA, the CDR3 is TGCAGTGCTGCAACTCCGGGACAGGGAAACGAGCAGTACTTC.

The chain joins TRBV6-5 to TRBJ2-7, with 8 bases lining up with TRBD2. Germline CDR1 is MNHEY and CDR2 is SVGAGI. Trimming cost V 4 bases and J 2 bases; bases outside gene matches: 4. The CDR3 contains 14 residues. The CDR3 reads CASSLEAGAYEQYF. CDR3 coding DNA: TGTGCCAGCAGTTTAGAAGCGGGAGCCTACGAGCAGTACTTC.

Only a few counts were recorded for this clonotype. This rearrangement joins TRBV6-2 or TRBV6-3 to TRBJ2-2; D uncertain. This CDR3 has 15 amino acids. The germline V gene has CDR1 MNHEY and CDR2 SVGEGT. V was pared by 6 bases and J by 3 bases, with 14 bases between. The CDR3 reads CASRQRNKYTGELFF. The CDR3 nucleotides read TGTGCCAGCAGGCAAAGAAACAAGTACACCGGGGAGCTGTTTTTT.

This rearrangement joins TRBV20-1 to TRBJ2-5; 9 positions match TRBD2. Unmatched junction bases numbered 3, after V lost 2 bases and J lost 5 bases. Germline CDR1 and CDR2: DFQATT and SNEGSKA (reference sequence). The CDR3 loop spans 13 amino acids. The CDR3 sequence: CSARQLAGETQYF. CDR3 DNA sequence: TGCAGTGCTAGACAGCTAGCGGGGGAGACCCAGTACTTC.

This rearrangement joins TRBV4-2 to TRBJ1-4; TRBD1 aligns across 7 bases. Looked up from germline, CDR1 is LGHNA and CDR2 is YNFKEQ. Trimming removed 5 bases from V and 4 bases from J; junction bases left unmatched: 4. The CDR3 totals 14 residues. CDR3 amino acids: CASSSGQFNEKLFF. The CDR3 nucleotides read TGTGCCAGCAGCTCGGGACAGTTTAATGAAAAACTGTTTTTT.

This clonotype was observed a handful of times. This rearrangement joins TRBV20-1 to TRBJ2-7, with 8 positions matching TRBD2. Germline CDR1 DFQATT, CDR2 SNEGSKA (reference sequence). With V trimmed by 0 bases and J by 3 bases, 4 bases remained unmatched. This CDR3 has 14 amino acids. CDR3 DNA sequence: TGCAGTGCTAGAGACCCCCGGGGGGGCTACGAGCAGTACTTC. Translating gives CSARDPRGGYEQYF.